Shown below are 16 T cell receptor beta chains from a single sample sequenced in a study of naive and memory T cell subsets. Both TRBC1 and TRBC2 were covered by a beta constant-region primer of two equimolar oligonucleotides. Each CDR3 protein is one row after TCRdb ran MiXCR on the UMI-ligation and nested PCR reads. The sample records 130,000 to 150,000 distinct CDR3 sequences, about 18% being singletons. Sample: naive CD4+ T cells from blood. These receptors all come from a human donor in good health.

V usage is TRBV18 and J usage is TRBJ2-1; D may be TRBD1 (5 bases). Germline V gene sequence: CDR1 KGHSH, CDR2 LQKENI. The ends were cut back, 0 bases at V and 4 bases at J, with 13 bases in the middle. The CDR3 has 16 residues. The CDR3 sequence is CASSPPTTALYNEQFF. CDR3 DNA: TGTGCCAGCTCACCACCTACGACAGCCCTGTACAATGAGCAGTTCTTC.

Many counts were recorded for this clonotype. The rearrangement uses TRBV27 and TRBJ1-5; D gene unclear. Germline CDR1 MNHEY, CDR2 SMNVEV (reference sequence). This CDR3 comprises 12 residues. Deletions cut 3 bases from V and 4 bases from J, with 4 bases between. CDR3 amino acids: CASSFGNQPQHF. The CDR3 nucleotides are TGTGCCAGCAGTTTTGGGAATCAGCCCCAGCATTTT.

V gene TRBV2 combines with J gene TRBJ2-6; no firm D call. V was clipped by 11 bases and J by 0 bases, with 11 bases between them. The CDR3 contains 14 residues. Germline assignment: CDR1 SNHLY and CDR2 FYNNEI. CDR3 coding DNA: TGTGCCGGCGAAGTGTACTCTGGGGCCAACGTCCTGACTTTC. Amino acid sequence: CAGEVYSGANVLTF.

The rearrangement links TRBV7-9 to TRBJ2-7; no clear D gene. CDR3 length: 14 amino acids. Germline-derived CDR1 and CDR2 are SEHNR and FQNEAQ (reference sequence). Trimming shortened V by 6 bases and J by 6 bases, and 18 bases separated the two germline ends. CDR3 residues: CASSIQVGAGEQYF. The CDR3 nucleotides read TGTGCCAGCAGTATTCAGGTGGGCGCTGGCGAGCAGTACTTC. Complete variable domain (other parts from reference TRBV7-9 and TRBJ2-7): DTGVSQNPRHKITKRGQNVTFRCDPISEHNRLYWYRQTLGQGPEFLTYFQNEAQLEKSRLLSDRFSAERPKGSFSTLEIQRTEQGDSAMYLCASSIQVGAGEQYFGPGTRLTVT.

A few counts support this clonotype. This chain connects TRBV7-3 to TRBJ2-1, with D possibly matching TRBD2 (8 bases). The V gene's germline CDR1 is SGHTA and CDR2 FQGTGA. The CDR3 totals 13 residues. The V end lost 5 bases, the J end lost 15 bases, and 20 bases lay between the germline ends. CDR3 DNA: TGTGCCAGCAGCAAGGGGGCGGGGGGTATCTTGTTCTTC. Protein: CASSKGAGGILFF.

In its sample, this clonotype was seen a few times. The CDR3 DNA is TGTGCCAGCAGCTTGGCCCCGGGAGTAGCCGGGGAGCTGTTTTTT. It translates to CASSLAPGVAGELFF. The genes are TRBV5-5 and TRBJ2-2; TRBD2 is a possible D gene (6 bases). This CDR3 is 15 amino acids long. Germline CDR1 is SGHKS and CDR2 is YYEKEE (reference sequence). Deletions cut 0 bases from V and 6 bases from J, with 12 bases between.

V gene TRBV18 combines with J gene TRBJ1-1, with 7 bases lining up with TRBD1. Losses at the gene ends were 1 base for V and 5 bases for J; bases not matched to a gene: 1. Germline V gene lookup returns CDR1 KGHSH and CDR2 LQKENI. There are 13 residues in the CDR3. DNA for the CDR3: TGTGCCAGCTCACCACTGGACAGGACTGAAGCTTTCTTT. Translating gives CASSPLDRTEAFF.

This clonotype was counted at least ten times. The chain joins TRBV20-1 to TRBJ2-1, with 11 nucleotides matching TRBD2. Unmatched junction bases numbered 17, after V lost 4 bases and J lost 3 bases. The length of the CDR3 is 19 residues. Germline CDR1 DFQATT, CDR2 SNEGSKA (reference sequence). For the CDR3, the DNA is TGCAGTGCTAACAGTGGACAAATAGCGGGAGGGAAGTACTACAATGAGCAGTTCTTC. Residues: CSANSGQIAGGKYYNEQFF.

This clonotype has only a few counts. This chain joins TRBV18 and TRBJ1-1; D unclear. Germline CDR1 reads KGHSH; CDR2 reads LQKENI. Trimming removed 6 bases from V and 10 bases from J, with 18 bases in between. The CDR3 spans 13 residues. The DNA for the CDR3 is TGTGCCAGCTCGGCCACGCGGGGTTTGGTAGCTTTCTTT. Translation: CASSATRGLVAFF.

The chain employs TRBV6-5 and TRBJ2-1, with D uncertain. The length of the CDR3 is 15 residues. V was trimmed by 0 bases and J by 0 bases, leaving 6 bases between them. CDR1 is MNHEY and CDR2 is SVGAGI in the germline V gene. The CDR3, as DNA: TGTGCCAGCAGTTACTCCTGGAGCTCCTACAATGAGCAGTTCTTC. Translation: CASSYSWSSYNEQFF.

This clonotype was observed at least ten times. This sequence joins TRBV3-1 and TRBJ2-7, with D hard to call. The germline V gene has CDR1 LGHDT and CDR2 YNNKEL (reference sequence). There are 15 residues in the CDR3. V was clipped by 1 base and J by 2 bases, with 12 bases between them. In nucleotides, the CDR3 is TGTGCCAGCAGCCAAGTCGGTCTCCGCCCCTACGAGCAGTACTTC. This sequence encodes CASSQVGLRPYEQYF.

The CDR3 bases are TGCAGTGCTAGAGATTATTCAGGGTACTATAGCTATGGCTACACCTTC. This codes for CSARDYSGYYSYGYTF. The chain carries TRBV20-1 and TRBJ1-2; possible D gene TRBD1, 5 bases. The CDR3 contains 16 residues. The germline gives CDR1 DFQATT, CDR2 SNEGSKA (reference sequence). Trimming shortened V by 0 bases and J by 4 bases, and 18 bases separated the two germline ends.

CDR3 DNA: TGTGCCATTCGCGCGTCGGGACAGGCGAACACTGAAGCTTTCTTT. This gives the protein CAIRASGQANTEAFF. V gene TRBV10-3 combines with J gene TRBJ1-1; 8 bases align to TRBD1. CDR1 ENHRY and CDR2 SYGVKD come from the germline V gene. CDR3 length equals 15 residues. V shed 9 bases and J 1 base; nucleotides not matched to a gene: 10.

This clonotype was detected a few times. In DNA form, the CDR3 reads TGCAGCGCTTCAGTAAACACTGAAGCTTTCTTT. Its translation is CSASVNTEAFF. The chain has TRBV29-1 and TRBJ1-1; no clear D. The CDR3 spans 11 residues. V was clipped by 7 bases and J by 2 bases, with 8 bases between them. Germline CDR1 and CDR2: SQVTM and ANQGSEA.

There are a few counts of this clonotype. The chain employs TRBV6-1 and TRBJ2-3; D call uncertain. This CDR3 has 14 amino acids. Germline V gives CDR1 MNHNS, CDR2 SASEGT. V lost 5 bases, J lost 2 bases, and 11 bases lay in between. CDR3 nucleotide sequence: TGTGCCAGCAGTCCCCCCGGGTTCACAGATACGCAGTATTTT. This encodes CASSPPGFTDTQYF.

This clonotype has only a few counts. V is TRBV14 and J is TRBJ1-1; D is unresolved. This CDR3 has 14 amino acids. Germline V gene lookup returns CDR1 SGHDN and CDR2 FVKESK. V lost 4 bases to trimming and J lost 5 bases, with 14 bases between them. The CDR3 DNA sequence: TGTGCCAGCAGCCCAATAAATGGCGGGACTGAAGCTTTCTTT. Its protein is CASSPINGGTEAFF.